This T cell receptor beta chain was found in a study of cytomegalovirus exposure and HLA in healthy donors. Per the germline V gene, CDR1 is SGHDN and CDR2 is FVKESK. V was shortened by 1 base and J by 2 bases, with 12 bases between the two germline ends. CDR3 length: 15 residues. The method was immunoSEQ multiplex PCR; TCRdb's version includes in-frame clones alone and lacks a portion of them. The profile shows fewer than 140,000 clones, roughly 90% of them singletons. Sequencing was performed on PBMCs. The source is a woman aged 18-35 years in good health and CMV-seropositive. The chain links TRBV14 to TRBJ2-7, with TRBD1 as a possible D gene (5 bases). As DNA, the CDR3 is TGTGCCAGCAGCCAAGGCAGGGTCTTAGCCTACGAGCAGTACTTC. Protein product: CASSQGRVLAYEQYF.